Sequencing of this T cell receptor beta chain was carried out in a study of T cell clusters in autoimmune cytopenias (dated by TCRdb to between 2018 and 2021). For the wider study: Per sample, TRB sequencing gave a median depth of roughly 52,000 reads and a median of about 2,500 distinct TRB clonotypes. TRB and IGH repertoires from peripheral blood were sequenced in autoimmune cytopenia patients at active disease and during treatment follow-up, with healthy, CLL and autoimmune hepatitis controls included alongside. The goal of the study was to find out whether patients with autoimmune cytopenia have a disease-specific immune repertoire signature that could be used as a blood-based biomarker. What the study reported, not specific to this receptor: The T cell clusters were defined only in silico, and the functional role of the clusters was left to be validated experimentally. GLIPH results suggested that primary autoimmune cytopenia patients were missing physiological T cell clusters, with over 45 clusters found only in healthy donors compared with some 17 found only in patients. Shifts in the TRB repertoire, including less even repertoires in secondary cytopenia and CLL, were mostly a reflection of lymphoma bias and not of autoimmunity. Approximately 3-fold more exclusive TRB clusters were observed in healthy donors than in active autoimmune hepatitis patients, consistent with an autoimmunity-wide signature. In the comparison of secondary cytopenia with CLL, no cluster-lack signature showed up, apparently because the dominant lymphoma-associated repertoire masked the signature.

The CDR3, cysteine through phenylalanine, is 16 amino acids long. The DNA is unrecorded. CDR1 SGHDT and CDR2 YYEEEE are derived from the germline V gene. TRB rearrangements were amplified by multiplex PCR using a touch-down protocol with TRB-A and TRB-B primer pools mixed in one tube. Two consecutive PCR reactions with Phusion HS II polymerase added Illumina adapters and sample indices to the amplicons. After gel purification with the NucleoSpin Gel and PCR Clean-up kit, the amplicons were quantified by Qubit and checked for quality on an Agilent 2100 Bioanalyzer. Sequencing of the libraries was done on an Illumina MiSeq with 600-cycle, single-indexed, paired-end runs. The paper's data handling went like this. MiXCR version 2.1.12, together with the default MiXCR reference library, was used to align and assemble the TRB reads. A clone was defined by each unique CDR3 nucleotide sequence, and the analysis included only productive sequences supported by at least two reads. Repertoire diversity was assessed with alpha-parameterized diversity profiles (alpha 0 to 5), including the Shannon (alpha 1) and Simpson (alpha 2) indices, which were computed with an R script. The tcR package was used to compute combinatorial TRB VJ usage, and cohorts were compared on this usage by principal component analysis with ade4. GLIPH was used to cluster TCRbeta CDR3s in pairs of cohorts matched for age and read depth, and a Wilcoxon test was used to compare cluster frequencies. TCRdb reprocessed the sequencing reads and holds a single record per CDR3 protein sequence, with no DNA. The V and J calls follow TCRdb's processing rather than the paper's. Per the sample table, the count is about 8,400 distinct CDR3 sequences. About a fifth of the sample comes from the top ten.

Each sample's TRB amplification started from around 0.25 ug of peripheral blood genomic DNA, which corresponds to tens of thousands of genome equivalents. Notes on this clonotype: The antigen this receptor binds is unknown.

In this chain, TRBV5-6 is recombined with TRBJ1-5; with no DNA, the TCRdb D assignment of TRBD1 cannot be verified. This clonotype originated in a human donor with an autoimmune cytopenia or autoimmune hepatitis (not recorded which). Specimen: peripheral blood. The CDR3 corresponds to CASSLRTGAGNQPQHF.